The 15 T cell receptor beta chains below were found in one sample sequenced in a study of CD8 T cells in Susac syndrome. The authors reverse transcribed roughly 0.5 to 1 ug RNA with random hexamers. TCRdb ran MiXCR on the immunoSEQ multiplex PCR reads and lists one entry per CDR3 protein. The sample holds under 200,000 distinct CDR3 sequences, under 95% seen once. Sequencing was done on a sample of CD4+ T cells from PBMCs. These receptors came from a human donor with Susac syndrome.

The CDR3 loop is CASSPRSAEQYF. Here the CDR3 DNA reads TGTGCCAGCTCACCAAGGAGCGCCGAGCAGTACTTC. V and J are TRBV18 and TRBJ2-7, with D hard to call. Trimming removed 2 bases from V and 6 bases from J, with 8 bases in between. Per the germline V gene, CDR1 is KGHSH and CDR2 is LQKENI. The CDR3 sequence is 12 residues long.

This rearrangement joins TRBV20-1 to TRBJ2-7; 9 bases match TRBD1. Unmatched junction bases numbered 8, after V lost 6 bases and J lost 2 bases. CDR3 length: 14 residues. The germline V gene has CDR1 DFQATT and CDR2 SNEGSKA (reference sequence). This CDR3 is CSAIPGTGTYEQYF. The CDR3 nucleotides read TGCAGTGCAATCCCCGGGACAGGGACCTACGAGCAGTACTTC.

The V gene is TRBV19, the J gene TRBJ1-2; no firm D call. CDR1 is LNHDA and CDR2 is SQIVND in the germline V gene (reference sequence). Trimming cost V 5 bases and J 3 bases, with 10 bases left between them. The CDR3 sequence is 13 residues long. This CDR3 is CASSPRHDYGYTF. The DNA of the CDR3 is TGTGCCAGTAGTCCCCGACATGACTATGGCTACACCTTC.

The chain couples TRBV7-2 to TRBJ2-7; TRBD2 matches 11 bases. CDR1 is SGHTA and CDR2 is FQGNSA in the germline V gene. With 3 bases clipped from V and 2 bases from J, the junction kept 3 bases outside the gene matches. This CDR3 contains 15 residues. CDR3 nucleotide sequence: TGTGCCAGCAGCTTTAGCGGGGGGGTCGCCTACGAGCAGTACTTC. It codes for CASSFSGGVAYEQYF.

The chain links TRBV7-8 to TRBJ1-5; D is uncertain. Germline values: CDR1 SGHVS, CDR2 FQNEAQ. This CDR3 spans 12 amino acids. Trimming shortened V by 5 bases and J by 3 bases, and 5 bases separated the two germline ends. The CDR3 spells CASSDPNQPQHF. CDR3 nucleotide sequence: TGTGCCAGCAGCGACCCCAATCAGCCCCAGCATTTT.

The rearrangement links TRBV5-6 to TRBJ2-4; 7 positions match TRBD1. J lost 1 base, V lost 0 bases, and 4 bases had no gene match. The germline V gene encodes CDR1 SGHDT and CDR2 YYEEEE. The CDR3 sequence is 16 residues long. In DNA, the CDR3 is TGTGCCAGCAGCTTGGAAGGGGGCACGGCCAAAAACATTCAGTACTTC. It codes for CASSLEGGTAKNIQYF.

The chain couples TRBV19 to TRBJ2-6; possibly TRBD1 for D (5 bases). The CDR3 loop spans 17 amino acids. Trimming cost V 0 bases and J 2 bases, with 11 bases left between them. In germline, CDR1 is LNHDA, CDR2 SQIVND (reference sequence). CDR3 amino acids: CASSIDLGRAGANVLTF. Written as DNA, the CDR3 is TGTGCCAGTAGTATAGATCTGGGCAGGGCTGGGGCCAACGTCCTGACTTTC. Full variable domain (remainder filled in from reference TRBV19 and TRBJ2-6): DGGITQSPKYLFRKEGQNVTLSCEQNLNHDAMYWYRQDPGQGLRLIYYSQIVNDFQKGDIAEGYSVSREKKESFPLTVTSAQKNPTAFYLCASSIDLGRAGANVLTFGAGSRLTVL.

The genes are TRBV29-1 and TRBJ2-2, with a tentative D call TRBD1 (5 bases). V shed 7 bases and J shed 6 bases, with 12 bases lying between them. The CDR3 has 12 residues. Germline V gives CDR1 SQVTM, CDR2 ANQGSEA. DNA of the CDR3: TGCAGCGCCGGGCTAGGGGCCGGGGAGCTGTTTTTT. Protein: CSAGLGAGELFF.

The chain combines TRBV6-2 or TRBV6-3 with TRBJ2-4; D could derive from TRBD1 or TRBD2 (6 bases each). Trimming cost V 6 bases and J 3 bases, with 18 bases left between them. The germline CDR1 and CDR2 sequences are MNHEY and SVGEGT. The CDR3 covers 16 residues. CDR3 sequence: CASSRLRGADKNIQYF. For the CDR3, the DNA is TGTGCCAGCAGCCGTCTGAGGGGGGCAGACAAAAACATTCAGTACTTC.

The chain combines TRBV9 with TRBJ2-2; unclear D gene. The CDR3 sequence is 16 residues long. The ends were cut back, 0 bases at V and 0 bases at J, with 9 bases in the middle. Germline values: CDR1 SGDLS, CDR2 YYNGEE. The CDR3 protein is CASSVGHSTNTGELFF. The CDR3 DNA is TGTGCCAGCAGCGTAGGGCATTCTACGAACACCGGGGAGCTGTTTTTT.

The chain links TRBV5-6 to TRBJ2-3; the match to TRBD2 covers 15 bases. The CDR3 loop spans 16 amino acids. V lost 4 bases and J lost 4; bases outside the gene matches: 4. Germline CDR1 is SGHDT and CDR2 is YYEEEE. The CDR3 loop is CASSPGTSGGSDTQYF. The CDR3 region has the DNA TGTGCCAGCAGCCCGGGGACTAGCGGGGGGTCAGATACGCAGTATTTT.

V is TRBV19 and J is TRBJ2-7; 7 nucleotides match TRBD2. Germline trimming cut 5 bases from V and 2 bases from J; bases unmatched to any gene: 9. The CDR3 sequence is 15 residues long. Germline lookup yields CDR1 LNHDA and CDR2 SQIVND (reference sequence). CDR3 loop: CASSPGQRGTYEQYF. Here the CDR3 DNA reads TGTGCCAGTAGTCCCGGCCAGCGGGGAACCTACGAGCAGTACTTC.

This chain connects TRBV30 to TRBJ1-4; D unresolved. Per germline, CDR1 GTSNPN and CDR2 SVGIG (reference sequence). The CDR3 spans 11 residues. V lost 3 bases, J lost 14 bases, and 13 bases lay in between. CDR3 residues: CAWRVGENLFF. CDR3 nucleotide sequence: TGTGCCTGGAGAGTCGGAGAGAATCTGTTTTTT.

The chain couples TRBV5-1 to TRBJ2-3; TRBD2 aligns across 9 bases. Trimming at V came to 3 bases and at J to 1 base, leaving 6 bases not matched to a gene. Germline CDR1 and CDR2: SGHRS and YFSETQ. This CDR3 has 16 amino acids. Here the CDR3 reads CASSWGAGGGTDTQYF. For the CDR3, the DNA is TGCGCCAGCAGCTGGGGAGCGGGGGGCGGCACAGATACGCAGTATTTT.

The CDR3 region has the DNA TGTGCCAGCAGCTGGATGGAGGGCACTGAAGCTTTCTTT. It yields the protein CASSWMEGTEAFF. The chain has TRBV7-2 and TRBJ1-1; no reliable D call. Trimming took 4 bases from V and 4 from J, leaving 10 bases between them. CDR3 length: 13 residues. Looked up from germline, CDR1 is SGHTA and CDR2 is FQGNSA.